This note documents a single T cell receptor beta chain sequence. The sample comes from a study of shared clonotypes between healthy human individuals. Researchers partitioned CD4+ cells into CD45RA+ naive and CD45RA-negative memory subsets. This CDR3 is 13 amino acids long. V lost 5 bases to trimming and J lost 5 bases; unmatched junction nucleotides: 5. Germline CDR1 is KGHSH and CDR2 is LQKENI. Profiled with immunoSEQ multiplex PCR; TCRdb holds only in-frame clones, not every one. The sample consists of millions of clones, about 95% of them appearing once. This sequence originates from a man between 18 and 35 years old in good health. The source material was naive CD4+ T cells sorted from blood. The subset was: CD45RA+ positively selected. This rearrangement joins TRBV18 to TRBJ2-7, with 8 bases identical to TRBD2. The CDR3 here is CASSDGRADEQYF. The CDR3 DNA reads as TGTGCCAGCTCAGACGGGAGGGCCGACGAGCAGTACTTC.